A single sample gave rise to the 25 T cell receptor beta chains below, sequenced in a study of blood T cell repertoires in COVID-19. Libraries were prepared by immunoSEQ multiplex PCR; TCRdb keeps only in-frame clonotypes and omits some of them. The profile covers roughly 150,000 clones, with 85% to 95% appearing a single time and roughly 2% taken by the ten largest. The sequenced sample was peripheral blood. The receptors shown here come from a woman in her fifties or sixties with COVID-19, enrolled during active disease.

This rearrangement joins TRBV11-2 to TRBJ1-1; no clear D. This CDR3 spans 16 amino acids. Trimming left V 0 bases short and J 6 bases short, with 17 bases between. Germline-derived CDR1 and CDR2 are SGHAT and FQNNGV. In DNA form, the CDR3 reads TGTGCCAGCAGCTTAGATCTGGTGGGAGGGAGCGCTGAAGCTTTCTTT. Amino acid sequence: CASSLDLVGGSAEAFF.

Of note for this clone: At one end the junction does not follow the germline gene, possibly because of a read error. The rearrangement uses TRBV30 and TRBJ1-2; 8 bases match TRBD1. Germline V gives CDR1 GTSNPN, CDR2 SVGIG (reference sequence). The CDR3 extends over 13 amino acids. The CDR3 DNA reads as TGTGCCTGGAGTAGTTCTGGACAGGGCGTCGTCTTCTTC. This sequence encodes CAWSSSGQGVVFF.

This clone was seen once. This chain joins TRBV24-1 and TRBJ2-3, with a possible D match to TRBD1 (5 bases). Germline CDR1 is KGHDR and CDR2 is SFDVKD. The length of the CDR3 is 15 residues. V was pared by 2 bases and J by 2 bases, with 10 bases between. CDR3 bases: TGTGCCACCAGTGATTCACAGGATTTCACAGATACGCAGTATTTT. Translated: CATSDSQDFTDTQYF.

V usage is TRBV7-2 and J usage is TRBJ2-3; 10 bases are shared with TRBD2. Trimming cost V 1 base and J 2 bases; bases outside gene matches: 3. The CDR3 sequence is 16 residues long. CDR1 SGHTA and CDR2 FQGNSA come from the germline V gene. The CDR3 DNA is TGTGCCAGCAGCTTAGTTAGCGGGGGGACCACAGATACGCAGTATTTT. Translation gives CASSLVSGGTTDTQYF.

V gene TRBV6-5 combines with J gene TRBJ1-3, with D hard to call. The CDR3 sequence is 14 residues long. Trimming stripped 0 bases from V and 4 bases from J, with 7 bases between. In germline, CDR1 is MNHEY, CDR2 SVGAGI. CDR3 region: CASSYSSTGNTIYF. The CDR3 nucleotides are TGTGCCAGCAGTTACTCGAGTACGGGAAACACCATATATTTT.

Written as DNA, the CDR3 is TGTGCCAGCAGCCACGGCGGGGGCGGCTCTGGAAACACCATATATTTT. It encodes CASSHGGGGSGNTIYF. The chain has TRBV7-9 and TRBJ1-3; possible D gene TRBD1, 6 bases. Germline V gives CDR1 SEHNR, CDR2 FQNEAQ (reference sequence). The CDR3 has 16 amino acids. V was clipped by 5 bases and J by 0 bases, with 14 bases between them.

This clone was observed a single time. CDR3 sequence reads: CAWAGGVFNSPLHF. The DNA of the CDR3 is TGTGCCTGGGCGGGGGGGGTTTTTAATTCACCCCTCCACTTT. The chain couples TRBV30 to TRBJ1-6, with D possibly matching TRBD1 (5 bases). The germline V gene encodes CDR1 GTSNPN and CDR2 SVGIG (reference sequence). The CDR3 length is 14 residues. The ends were cut back, 5 bases at V and 6 bases at J, with 14 bases in the middle.

This clone was seen just once. V and J are TRBV18 and TRBJ2-2, with TRBD1 matching over 9 bases. V dropped 4 bases and J dropped 6; count of bases not matched to a gene: 6. The germline V gene has CDR1 KGHSH and CDR2 LQKENI. There are 15 residues in the CDR3. As DNA, the CDR3 is TGTGCCAGCTCACAACAACAGGGGGCACCCGGGGAGCTGTTTTTT. Translated: CASSQQQGAPGELFF.

This clone was observed a single time. V and J are TRBV15 and TRBJ1-2, with D uncertain. The CDR3 spans 14 residues. V lost 0 bases and J lost 3, with 8 bases in between. CDR1 LNHNV and CDR2 YYDKDF come from the germline V gene (reference sequence). This CDR3 reads CATSRDFEDYGYTF. CDR3 nucleotide sequence: TGTGCCACCAGCAGAGATTTCGAGGACTATGGCTACACCTTC.

This chain links TRBV7-3 with TRBJ2-7, with D maybe TRBD2 (5 bases). Germline V gene lookup returns CDR1 SGHTA and CDR2 FQGTGA. Trimming left V 2 bases short and J 2 bases short, with 13 bases between. This CDR3 spans 15 amino acids. Here the CDR3 reads CASSLAPGKAYEQYF. The CDR3 region has the DNA TGTGCCAGCAGCTTAGCCCCCGGGAAAGCCTACGAGCAGTACTTC.

The chain has TRBV12-3 or TRBV12-4 and TRBJ1-1, with D maybe TRBD1 (5 bases). The CDR3 runs to 13 residues. V shed 1 base and J shed 4 bases, with 7 bases lying between them. The CDR3 loop is CASSLGRVTEAFF. CDR3 in DNA: TGTGCCAGCAGTTTAGGCAGGGTCACTGAAGCTTTCTTT.

V is TRBV7-2 and J is TRBJ1-2; 9 bases are shared with TRBD1. Germline V gives CDR1 SGHTA, CDR2 FQGNSA. Trimming took 4 bases from V and 6 from J; bases not matched to a gene: 9. The CDR3 loop spans 15 amino acids. The CDR3 nucleotides read TGTGCCAGCAGCTCGAATACCGGGACAGGGAATGGCTACACCTTC. Translated: CASSSNTGTGNGYTF.

The chain joins TRBV29-1 to TRBJ2-7; 7 nucleotides agree with TRBD1. CDR3 length equals 13 residues. The germline CDR1 and CDR2 sequences are SQVTM and ANQGSEA. V lost 3 bases, J lost 5 bases, and 7 bases stayed unmatched. The DNA for the CDR3 is TGCAGCGTTGATGTACAGGGGACCCACGAGCAGTACTTC. It yields the protein CSVDVQGTHEQYF.

The chain combines TRBV30 with TRBJ2-7, with a weak D call TRBD1 (7 bases). With 5 bases removed from V and 0 bases from J, the gap between germline ends came to 14 bases. The CDR3 is 14 residues long. Germline lookup yields CDR1 GTSNPN and CDR2 SVGIG (reference sequence). As DNA, the CDR3 is TGTGCCTGGTCAGGGGGGATGAGCTCCTACGAGCAGTACTTC. Its translation is CAWSGGMSSYEQYF.

The chain carries TRBV24-1 and TRBJ1-2; D uncertain. The V gene's germline CDR1 is KGHDR and CDR2 SFDVKD. The germline V and J ends were trimmed by 3 bases and 8 bases, with 12 bases remaining between them. This CDR3 has 13 residues. In DNA, the CDR3 is TGTGCCACCAGTGATCCAAACTCGGGGGGCTACACCTTC. It translates to CATSDPNSGGYTF.

The chain combines TRBV4-1 with TRBJ2-7; D perhaps matches TRBD2 (6 bases). The CDR3 consists of 15 residues. The germline gives CDR1 MGHRA, CDR2 YSYEKL. Deletions cut 4 bases from V and 3 bases from J, with 16 bases between. CDR3 coding DNA: TGCGCCAGCAGCCCCCACGGGGGAGGTCACTACGAGCAGTACTTC. The encoded protein is CASSPHGGGHYEQYF.

V usage is TRBV7-9 and J usage is TRBJ1-1, with D possibly TRBD1 on 5 matching bases. In germline, CDR1 is SEHNR, CDR2 FQNEAQ (reference sequence). This CDR3 spans 13 amino acids. Trimming shortened V by 5 bases and J by 7 bases, and 14 bases separated the two germline ends. The CDR3 DNA sequence: TGTGCCAGCAGCGGACACCGGAAGGATGAAGCTTTCTTT. Residues: CASSGHRKDEAFF.

The chain links TRBV5-1 to TRBJ1-1, with D perhaps TRBD1 (5 bases). The CDR3 runs to 14 residues. Germline CDR1 is SGHRS and CDR2 is YFSETQ. The ends were cut back, 0 bases at V and 4 bases at J, with 10 bases in the middle. In DNA form, the CDR3 reads TGCGCCAGCAGCTTGGACAGGACGAGCACTGAAGCTTTCTTT. It is translated as CASSLDRTSTEAFF. Supplemented by reference TRBV5-1 and TRBJ1-1, the full variable domain reads KAGVTQTPRYLIKTRGQQVTLSCSPISGHRSVSWYQQTPGQGLQFLFEYFSETQRNKGNFPGRFSGRQFSNSRSEMNVSTLELGDSALYLCASSLDRTSTEAFFGQGTRLTVV.

The chain has TRBV7-2 and TRBJ1-2; D possibly corresponds to TRBD1 (5 bases). The CDR3 is 14 residues long. V shed 4 bases and J shed 5 bases, with 14 bases lying between them. The germline V gene encodes CDR1 SGHTA and CDR2 FQGNSA. CDR3 DNA: TGTGCCAGCAGCTCCCTCAGGGAAACTTATGGCTACACCTTC. Amino acid sequence: CASSSLRETYGYTF.

The rearrangement joins TRBV6-5 to TRBJ1-1; D unclear. CDR1 is MNHEY and CDR2 is SVGAGI in the germline V gene. The CDR3 loop spans 12 amino acids. V was clipped by 8 bases and J by 1 base, with 8 bases between them. CDR3 sequence: CASGRQNTEAFF. The CDR3 DNA reads TGTGCCAGCGGCCGACAGAACACTGAAGCTTTCTTT.

The chain couples TRBV11-2 to TRBJ1-5; D perhaps matches TRBD1 (6 bases). V lost 0 bases and J lost 9, with 9 bases in between. The CDR3 consists of 13 residues. Germline loops: CDR1 SGHAT, CDR2 FQNNGV. The CDR3 region is CASSLERGRPQHF. Written as DNA, the CDR3 is TGTGCCAGCAGCTTAGAAAGGGGGAGGCCCCAGCATTTT.

The sample holds one count of this clone. The rearrangement links TRBV7-7 to TRBJ1-6; unclear D gene. CDR3 size: 14 residues. V was trimmed by 5 bases and J by 6 bases, leaving 11 bases between them. In germline, CDR1 is SSHAT, CDR2 FNYEAQ (reference sequence). The CDR3, as DNA: TGTGCCAGCAGCCCGACACCTTTTAATTCACCCCTCCACTTT. Translated, it gives CASSPTPFNSPLHF.

The chain employs TRBV4-1 and TRBJ1-2, with 9 bases matching TRBD1. Trimming at V came to 3 bases and at J to 7 bases, leaving 18 bases not matched to a gene. The germline V gene encodes CDR1 MGHRA and CDR2 YSYEKL. This CDR3 has 18 amino acids. This CDR3 reads CASSQPRTGQGVLTGYTF. The CDR3 DNA is TGCGCCAGCAGCCAGCCCCGAACGGGACAGGGCGTGCTTACTGGCTACACCTTC.

This rearrangement joins TRBV3-1 (or the pseudogene TRBV3-2) to TRBJ1-4; D possibly corresponds to TRBD1 (5 bases). V was trimmed by 2 bases and J by 4 bases, leaving 11 bases between them. The CDR3 contains 15 residues. The germline CDR1 and CDR2 sequences are LGHDT and YNNKEL (reference sequence). The CDR3 sequence is CASSQTGTINEKLFF. The CDR3 DNA is TGTGCCAGCAGCCAAACCGGGACTATTAATGAAAAACTGTTTTTT.

V is TRBV6-2 or TRBV6-3 and J is TRBJ2-7; 8 nucleotides align to TRBD1. Germline CDR1 MNHEY, CDR2 SVGEGT. The CDR3 runs 13 residues. The ends lost 5 bases at V and 7 bases at J; junction bases unmatched: 7. CDR3 protein: CASSRLGQEEQYF. CDR3 nucleotide sequence: TGTGCCAGCAGTCGACTGGGACAGGAGGAGCAGTACTTC.